This T cell receptor (beta chain) was recorded in a study of T cell repertoires in cytomegalovirus infection. Study at large: Public TCR beta signatures provided an indication of both CMV infection and a matching HLA type. Whole-study findings and limits: Dominating the ex vivo response were TCR beta clonotypes that were CMV-specific and HLA-C-restricted.

This clonotype has a handful of counts. No antigen is known for it. TCRdb processed the reads anew with MiXCR; each CDR3 protein has one entry. The sample holds some 680,000 distinct CDR3 sequences; less than 40% are singletons and the top ten take about 2.8%. This TCR was recovered from a human donor in good health (CMV status not recorded). Some clones in this sample may be carry-over from other donors' samples. Source material: PBMCs.

The CDR3 bases are TGTGCCAGCAGGTTGAGGGGGACTGAAGCTTTCTTT. It is translated as CASRLRGTEAFF. The J gene is TRBJ1-1, the V gene TRBV28; possible D gene TRBD1, 6 bases. CDR1 is MDHEN, CDR2 SYDVKM, per germline. V gave up 6 bases and J gave up 5 bases, with 10 bases separating them. The CDR3 is 12 residues long.